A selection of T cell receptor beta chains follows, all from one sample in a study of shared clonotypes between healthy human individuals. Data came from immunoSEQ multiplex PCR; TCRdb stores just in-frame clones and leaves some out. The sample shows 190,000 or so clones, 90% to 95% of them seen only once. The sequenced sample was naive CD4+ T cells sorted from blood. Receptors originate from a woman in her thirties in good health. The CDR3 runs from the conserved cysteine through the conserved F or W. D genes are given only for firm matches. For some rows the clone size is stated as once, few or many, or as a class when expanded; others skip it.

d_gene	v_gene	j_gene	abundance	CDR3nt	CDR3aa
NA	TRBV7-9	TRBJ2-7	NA	TGTGCCACGCACGATTACTACGAGCAGTACTTC	CATHDYYEQYF
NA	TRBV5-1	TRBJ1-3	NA	TGCGCCAGCAGTCCCGGGACGGTCTCTGGAAACACCATATATTTT	CASSPGTVSGNTIYF
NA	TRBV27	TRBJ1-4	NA	TGTGCCAGCAGTTTCATCTCAGCAACTAATGAAAAACTGTTTTTT	CASSFISATNEKLFF
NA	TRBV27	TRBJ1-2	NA	TGTGCCAGCAGTTTAAGGGCTGGCTATGGCTACACCTTC	CASSLRAGYGYTF
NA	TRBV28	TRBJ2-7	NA	TGTGCCAGCATCCAAACGGAAAGAAACGAGCAGTACTTC	CASIQTERNEQYF
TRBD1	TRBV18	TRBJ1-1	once	TGTGCCAGCTCACCCCAACCCGGGACAGGAGAGGTCTCTGAAGCTTTCTTT	CASSPQPGTGEVSEAFF
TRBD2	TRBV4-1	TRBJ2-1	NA	TGCGCCAGCAGCCAAGCCAGCGGGAGGGATTTTTACAATGAGCAGTTCTTC	CASSQASGRDFYNEQFF
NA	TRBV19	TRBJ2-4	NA	TGTGCCAGTAGTAAACAGGGTGTGAGCAAAAACATTCAGTACTTC	CASSKQGVSKNIQYF
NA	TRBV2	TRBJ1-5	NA	TGTGCCAGCAGCGTTCTGGGGGGCTTAGGACAGCCCCAGCATTTT	CASSVLGGLGQPQHF
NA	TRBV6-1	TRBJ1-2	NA	TGTGCCAGCGTAGCCCCAGGGACCCGGTATGGCTACACCTTC	CASVAPGTRYGYTF
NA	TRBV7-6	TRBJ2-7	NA	TGTGCCAGCAGCTTAGCGCACGGAATCACCTACGAGCAGTACTTC	CASSLAHGITYEQYF
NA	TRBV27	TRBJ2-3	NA	TGTGCCAGTAAAACCCTGCGGGTAACAGATACGCAGTATTTT	CASKTLRVTDTQYF
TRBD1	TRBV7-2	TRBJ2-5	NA	TGTGCCAGCAGCCCACAGGGGGTGATAGAGACCCAGTACTTC	CASSPQGVIETQYF
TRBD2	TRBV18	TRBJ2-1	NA	TGTGCCAGCTCACCAGAAACTAGCGGGAGGGCAAATGAGCAGTTCTTC	CASSPETSGRANEQFF
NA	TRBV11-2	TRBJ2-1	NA	TGTGCCAGCAGCTTAGATCTTGGGTACAATGAGCAGTTCTTC	CASSLDLGYNEQFF
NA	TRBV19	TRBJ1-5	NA	TGTGCCAGTAGTATAGGAGGGGGGGGCAAGGGAAATCAGCCCCAGCATTTT	CASSIGGGGKGNQPQHF
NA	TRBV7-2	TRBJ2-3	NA	TGTGCCAGCAGGCTCGGAGCTAGCACAGATACGCAGTATTTT	CASRLGASTDTQYF
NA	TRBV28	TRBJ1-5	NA	TGTGCCAGCACCTCGGGGCAGACTTACGGCAATCAGCCCCAGCATTTT	CASTSGQTYGNQPQHF
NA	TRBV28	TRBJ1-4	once	TGTGCCAGCAGTTCCACAGGGCTTAATGAAAAACTGTTTTTT	CASSSTGLNEKLFF
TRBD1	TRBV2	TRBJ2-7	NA	TGTGCCAGCATTTCCCTCGGGACAGGGGGCTCCTACGAGCAGTACTTC	CASISLGTGGSYEQYF
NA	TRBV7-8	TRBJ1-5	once	TGTGCCAGCAGCTCAGAGGAAAGACGGTTTAATCAGCCCCAGCATTTT	CASSSEERRFNQPQHF
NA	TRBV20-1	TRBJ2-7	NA	TGCAGTGCCCTCAGCTACGTGGAGCAGTACTTC	CSALSYVEQYF
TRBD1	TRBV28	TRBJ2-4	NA	TGTGCCAGCAGTCGAACGACAGGGGAGACAAACATTCAGTACTTC	CASSRTTGETNIQYF
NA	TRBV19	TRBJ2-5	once	TGTGCCAGTAGTATGGCTGGGGAAGAGACCCAGTACTTC	CASSMAGEETQYF
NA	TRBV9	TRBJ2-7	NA	TGTGCCAGCAGCTTAGGGACGGGCCTAGGCTACGAGCAGTACTTC	CASSLGTGLGYEQYF
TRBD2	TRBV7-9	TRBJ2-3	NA	TGTGCCAGCAGCGTGGGACTAGCGGGAGGAAGCACAGATACGCAGTATTTT	CASSVGLAGGSTDTQYF
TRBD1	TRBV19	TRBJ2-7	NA	TGTGCCAGTAGTCCCCAGACAGGGTCGGGCGAGCAGTACTTC	CASSPQTGSGEQYF
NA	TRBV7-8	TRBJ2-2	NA	TGTGCCAGCAGCTTAGCCGGGAATCCCGGGGAGCTGTTTTTT	CASSLAGNPGELFF
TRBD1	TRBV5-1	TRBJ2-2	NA	TGCGCCAGTTTTACCGGGACAGGGTCTACCGGGGAGCTGTTTTTT	CASFTGTGSTGELFF
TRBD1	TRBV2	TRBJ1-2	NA	TGTGCCAGCAATAGGGACAGCTTGGGCTACACCTTC	CASNRDSLGYTF
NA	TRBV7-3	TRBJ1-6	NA	TGTGCCAGCAGCTATCGACAGGCGAAAATCCACTTT	CASSYRQAKIHF
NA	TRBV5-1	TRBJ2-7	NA	TGCGCCAGCAGCTTGGACTACGAGCAGTACTTC	CASSLDYEQYF
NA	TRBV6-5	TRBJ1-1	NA	TGTGCCAGCAGTCGTGCAGGGGATGTAGCTTTCTTT	CASSRAGDVAFF
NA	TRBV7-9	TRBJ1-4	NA	TGTGCCAGCAGCTTTTCGGGGGGGACTAATGAAAAACTGTTTTTT	CASSFSGGTNEKLFF
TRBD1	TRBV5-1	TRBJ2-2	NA	TGCGCCAGCAGCTTGGGACAGGGGGCCGTCACCGGGGAGCTGTTTTTT	CASSLGQGAVTGELFF
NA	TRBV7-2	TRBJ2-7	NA	TGTGCCAGCAGTCCGGTTGCCTACGAGCAGTACTTC	CASSPVAYEQYF
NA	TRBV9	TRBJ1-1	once	TGTGCCAGCAGCGTAGGAGACCCACCCCAATACACTGAAGCTTTCTTT	CASSVGDPPQYTEAFF
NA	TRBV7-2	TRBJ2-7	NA	TGTGCCAGCAGCTCCTCACTCTACGAGCAGTACTTC	CASSSSLYEQYF
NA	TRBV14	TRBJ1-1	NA	TGTGCCAGCAGCCAAGCGGCCAGCAACACTGAAGCTTTCTTT	CASSQAASNTEAFF
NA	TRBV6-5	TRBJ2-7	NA	TGTGCCAGCAGTTACTCGCATTTTGCCGCCTCCTACGAGCAGTACTTC	CASSYSHFAASYEQYF
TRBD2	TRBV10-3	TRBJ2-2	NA	TGTGCCATCAGTGGGGGACTAGCGGGAGGGGCATCCGGGGAGCTGTTTTTT	CAISGGLAGGASGELFF
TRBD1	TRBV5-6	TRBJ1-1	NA	TGTGCCAGCAGCCCCCGGGGACAGGGTAACACTGAAGCTTTCTTT	CASSPRGQGNTEAFF
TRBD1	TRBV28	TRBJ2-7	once	TGTGCCAGCGCCGCCGGGACAGGACCTCTCAGCCCCGAGCAGTACTTC	CASAAGTGPLSPEQYF
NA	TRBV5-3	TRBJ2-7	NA	TGTGCCAGAAGAACGCAGTACTTC	CARRTQYF